These T cell receptor beta chains were read from a single sample in a study of post-analysis software for immune sequencing data. TCRdb used MiXCR to reprocess the PCR reads, holding one entry per CDR3 protein. Among about 380,000 distinct CDR3 sequences, roughly 30% were seen once, and the ten largest hold roughly an eighth. The sequenced material came from blood. All receptors come from a girl between 5 and 17 years old with multiple sclerosis. Both conserved end residues are part of each CDR3. The order of the fields is CDR3 DNA, CDR3 protein, J gene, V gene, clone size, D gene. The D gene is left open where the match is weak. Size is stated for part of the rows, as once, few or many counts, or as a class when the clone is expanded.

TGTGCCAGCAGCCAAGACGTGGCCAGCACGAACACAGATACGCAGTATTTT	CASSQDVASTNTDTQYF	TRBJ2-3	TRBV4-2	few	.
TGTGCCAGCAGCTTAGCGAGGGGGAGACTATCCTCGGGGGAGCAGTACTTC	CASSLARGRLSSGEQYF	TRBJ2-5	TRBV7-2	.	.
TGTGCCAGCAGTTTAGGGGTCCAGTCGGCTTACGAGCAGTACTTC	CASSLGVQSAYEQYF	TRBJ2-7	TRBV12-3/TRBV12-4	few	.
TGTGCCAGCAGCTTAGTCGGTGGGGCTACTACCTACGAGCAGTACTTC	CASSLVGGATTYEQYF	TRBJ2-7	TRBV7-8	.	.
TGTGCCAGCAGTCCCGGGACTAGCTCAAATGAGCAGTTCTTC	CASSPGTSSNEQFF	TRBJ2-1	TRBV6-5	.	TRBD2
TGTGCCACCGAAAGTCGGGGAGAGACCCAGTACTTC	CATESRGETQYF	TRBJ2-5	TRBV3-1	.	.
TGTGCCAGCAGCCGATTGGGGCCCCACAATGAGCAGTACTTC	CASSRLGPHNEQYF	TRBJ2-7	TRBV7-9	few	.
TGCGCCAGCAGCCAAGACTGGCCTGGGTTAAATGAGCAGTTCTTC	CASSQDWPGLNEQFF	TRBJ2-1	TRBV4-3	.	.
TGCAGTGCTAGAGGCCTAGGGGTCCCAGATACGCAGTATTTT	CSARGLGVPDTQYF	TRBJ2-3	TRBV20-1	few	.
TGTGCCAGCAGGACCACAGAGATGGCTTCCTACGAGCAGTACTTC	CASRTTEMASYEQYF	TRBJ2-7	TRBV28	few	.
TGTGCCAGCAGTTACTCCGCGGGGGCCGGGCTCAACACTGAAGCTTTCTTT	CASSYSAGAGLNTEAFF	TRBJ1-1	TRBV6-5	once	.
TGTGCCAGCAGTTATGGGCGGGGACACTACAATGAGCAGTTCTTC	CASSYGRGHYNEQFF	TRBJ2-1	TRBV6-6	.	.
TGTGCCAGCAGTGCCAGGGAGGGGGAAAAACTGTTTTTT	CASSAREGEKLFF	TRBJ1-4	TRBV12-3/TRBV12-4	.	.
TGTGCCAGCAGCCAAGGAGGTGGGGGCGAGCAGTACTTC	CASSQGGGGEQYF	TRBJ2-7	TRBV4-2	.	.
TGTGCCAGCACTTTATTGGAGAGCAGGCAGTTCTTC	CASTLLESRQFF	TRBJ2-1	TRBV12-3/TRBV12-4	few	.
TGTGCCAGTAGTCGGGGGGTCATAAACTCCTACAATGAGCAGTTCTTC	CASSRGVINSYNEQFF	TRBJ2-1	TRBV19	.	TRBD2
TGTGCCAGCAGGGGAAATAGCAATCAGCCCCAGCATTTT	CASRGNSNQPQHF	TRBJ1-5	TRBV6-2/TRBV6-3	.	.
TGCAGTGCTAGAGATCAGGGGCACACTGAAGCTTTCTTT	CSARDQGHTEAFF	TRBJ1-1	TRBV20-1	.	.
TGTGCCATCAGTGAGTCGGGCAGAAACTACGAGCAGTACTTC	CAISESGRNYEQYF	TRBJ2-7	TRBV10-3	.	.
TGTGCCAGCAGCCCACGCCAATGGACAGGGAGTACAGGGCAGTACTTC	CASSPRQWTGSTGQYF	TRBJ2-7	TRBV5-6	.	TRBD1
TGTGCCAGCAGCGAATGGACAGGGATAAACACTGAAGCTTTCTTT	CASSEWTGINTEAFF	TRBJ1-1	TRBV9	.	TRBD1
TGCGCCAGCAGCTTGGGGGACCGCGTGGAGCAGTTCTTC	CASSLGDRVEQFF	TRBJ2-1	TRBV5-1	.	.
TGTGCCACCAGCAGGGTAGACAGGGTAAATCAGCCCCAGCATTTT	CATSRVDRVNQPQHF	TRBJ1-5	TRBV15	.	TRBD1
TGCAGTGCTAGAGATCTGCAGAACTATAATTCACCCCTCCACTTT	CSARDLQNYNSPLHF	TRBJ1-6	TRBV20-1	.	.
TGTGCCAGCAGCTTGTCCCAGCGGGGGGGCCCAGATACGCAGTATTTT	CASSLSQRGGPDTQYF	TRBJ2-3	TRBV7-2	.	TRBD2
TGTGCCAGCAGTCCCGGACAGGCTTTTCAAGGCTACACCTTC	CASSPGQAFQGYTF	TRBJ1-2	TRBV12-3/TRBV12-4	.	TRBD1
TGTGCCAGCAGTTCTTTGGGGGTCGGGAGTCTATCTGGGGCCAACGTCCTGACTTTC	CASSSLGVGSLSGANVLTF	TRBJ2-6	TRBV12-3/TRBV12-4	.	.
TGTGCCAGCAGCGACAGGTACAGGGAAGAGACCCAGTACTTC	CASSDRYREETQYF	TRBJ2-5	TRBV7-9	.	.
TGTGCCATCAGTGAACAGGACGGGGAGACCCAGTACTTC	CAISEQDGETQYF	TRBJ2-5	TRBV10-3	many	.
TGCAGTGCTCTGTCGGGGGTGGCCAAAAACATTCAGTACTTC	CSALSGVAKNIQYF	TRBJ2-4	TRBV20-1	.	.
TGCAGTGCTACCCCGTCGGGACAGGGGATTGAGCAGTTCTTC	CSATPSGQGIEQFF	TRBJ2-1	TRBV20-1	few	TRBD1
TGCAGTGCTAGAGAGGTGAATGAAAAACTGTTTTTT	CSAREVNEKLFF	TRBJ1-4	TRBV20-1	.	.
TGCGCCGGCAGCTGGGACAGGAACTATGGCTACACCTTC	CAGSWDRNYGYTF	TRBJ1-2	TRBV5-1	.	TRBD1
TGCGCCAGCAGGCCAGGGGGGGCATTTACGAACACCGGGGAGCTGTTTTTT	CASRPGGAFTNTGELFF	TRBJ2-2	TRBV4-1	once	.
TGTGCCAGCAGCCAAGTTTCCGGGGTCACAGATACGCAGTATTTT	CASSQVSGVTDTQYF	TRBJ2-3	TRBV3-1	.	.
TGCGCCAGCAGCGCTCTAGCGAGTAACAATGAGCAGTTCTTC	CASSALASNNEQFF	TRBJ2-1	TRBV5-1	few	.
TGCAGTGCTAGAGATGGGGGGTTCTATGGCTACACCTTC	CSARDGGFYGYTF	TRBJ1-2	TRBV20-1	.	.
TGCGCCAGCAGCCCGAAATGGGGGAGCTCCTACGAGCAGTACTTC	CASSPKWGSSYEQYF	TRBJ2-7	TRBV4-1	once	.
TGTGCCAGCAGCCAAGCGGAGGGGTACGAGCAGTACTTC	CASSQAEGYEQYF	TRBJ2-7	TRBV14	.	.
TGTGCCATCCCGGGGCAGCTCGGATGGGAGCAGTACTTC	CAIPGQLGWEQYF	TRBJ2-7	TRBV7-2	few	.
TGTGCCAGCAGCGTAGCGTCTAGCGGCAACTACGAGCAGTACTTC	CASSVASSGNYEQYF	TRBJ2-7	TRBV9	.	TRBD2
TGTGCCATCAGTGAGTCTCCCCAGGGCGCTGGCTACACCTTC	CAISESPQGAGYTF	TRBJ1-2	TRBV10-3	.	.
TGCAGTGCTAGAGATCGCGTTTATAGGGACATTCAGTACTTC	CSARDRVYRDIQYF	TRBJ2-4	TRBV20-1	few	.
TGTGCCAGCAGCTTGGCCGGGCAGCCGATTCATGGCTACACCTTC	CASSLAGQPIHGYTF	TRBJ1-2	TRBV7-9	few	.
TGCGCCAGCAACCAAACGGGGCTTCATGAAAAACTGTTTTTT	CASNQTGLHEKLFF	TRBJ1-4	TRBV4-1	once	.
TGCAGTGCTAGAGTGTCCCAGGGGATCTATGGCTACACCTTC	CSARVSQGIYGYTF	TRBJ1-2	TRBV20-1	few	.
TGTGCCAGCAGCCAAGGCGGACAGGGGGCGGCTTTCTTT	CASSQGGQGAAFF	TRBJ1-1	TRBV4-2	.	TRBD1
TGTGCCAGCGGACAGGGACTAGCGGGGCCAGATACGCAGTATTTT	CASGQGLAGPDTQYF	TRBJ2-3	TRBV6-1	.	TRBD2
TGCAGTGCTAGAGAAGATGGCTACACCTTC	CSAREDGYTF	TRBJ1-2	TRBV20-1	few	.
TGCAGCGTTTCAGGGGGTTTAAGGACTGAAGCTTTCTTT	CSVSGGLRTEAFF	TRBJ1-1	TRBV29-1	.	TRBD1
TGTGCCAGCAGCGTCGGACTACAGACAGGGAGCTATGGCTACACCTTC	CASSVGLQTGSYGYTF	TRBJ1-2	TRBV7-2	.	TRBD1
TGTGCCAGCAGCCAAAGGGGGAATGAGCAGTTCTTC	CASSQRGNEQFF	TRBJ2-1	TRBV7-2	.	.